This T cell receptor beta chain was retrieved from a study of blood T cell repertoires in COVID-19. For the study at large: There were acute and convalescent COVID-19 samples, and they came from the United States, Italy and Spain. T cells, B-cell-depleted T cells, or PBMCs supplied cDNA or gDNA.

The length of the CDR3 is 14 residues. Germline CDR1 reads MNHNY; CDR2 reads SVGAGI (reference sequence). V lost 0 bases to trimming and J lost 7 bases; unmatched junction nucleotides: 4. Original processing notes: Scientists estimated how many nucleated cells there were by amplifying reference gene primers. Only in-frame clones appear in the TCRdb table, and some are missing; sequencing was by immunoSEQ multiplex PCR. For V, J and clone size, that table is used; D and trimming come from the DNA. Of around 81,000 clones listed, 88% were seen once; the top ten hold 5.5% to 7.5%. The chain is built from TRBV6-6 and TRBJ1-2, with 8 nucleotides matching TRBD1. Sample: peripheral blood. The sequence was obtained from a man in his sixties or seventies with acute or convalescent COVID-19. The CDR3 coding sequence is TGTGCCAGCAGTTACTCGGACAGGGCTGGTGGCTACACCTTC. Encoded protein: CASSYSDRAGGYTF.